This TCR beta chain was identified in a study of T cells in women clearing cervical HPV infection. Across the whole study: Cases: HPV16-related CIN3 or worse on histology, 2 invasive cancers. Whole-study findings and limits: Richness plus V gene abundances separated cases from controls with AUC about 0.8.

Remarks on this clone: Its antigen is currently unknown. The read finishes 3 residues shy of the CDR3 end, and the germline J gene is used to complete it.

The CDR3 extends over 16 amino acids. With 0 bases clipped from V and 2 bases from J, the junction kept 6 bases outside the gene matches. Germline V gene data show CDR1 as SGHRS and CDR2 as YFSETQ. Clones were read by immunoSEQ multiplex PCR, and TCRdb kept only the in-frame ones, dropping some. Reported are around 48,000 clones; the ten largest clones contain around 1.5%. All participants had a single incident cervical HPV16 infection, and prevalent HPV16 infections were excluded. This TCR was sampled from a woman aged 18 to 75 with a cervical HPV16 infection that either progressed to CIN3+ or cleared (not recorded which). Sequenced sample: blood buffy coat. The chain employs TRBV5-1 and TRBJ2-7; TRBD2 agrees at 9 bases. The sequenced part of the CDR3 DNA is TGCGCCAGCAGCTTGGGGGGGGCTAGCGGGGCCTACGAG. This sequence encodes CASSLGGASGAYE. The CDR3 in full is CASSLGGASGAYEQYF.